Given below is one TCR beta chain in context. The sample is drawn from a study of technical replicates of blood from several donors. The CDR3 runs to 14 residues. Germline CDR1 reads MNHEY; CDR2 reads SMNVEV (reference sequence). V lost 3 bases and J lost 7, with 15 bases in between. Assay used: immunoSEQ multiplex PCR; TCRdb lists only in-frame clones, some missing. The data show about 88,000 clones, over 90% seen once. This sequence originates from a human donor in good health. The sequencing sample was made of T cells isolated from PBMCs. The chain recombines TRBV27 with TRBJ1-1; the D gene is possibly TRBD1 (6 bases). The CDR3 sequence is CASSLVGTSVEAFF. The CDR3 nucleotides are TGTGCCAGCAGTTTGGTTGGGACATCTGTTGAAGCTTTCTTT.